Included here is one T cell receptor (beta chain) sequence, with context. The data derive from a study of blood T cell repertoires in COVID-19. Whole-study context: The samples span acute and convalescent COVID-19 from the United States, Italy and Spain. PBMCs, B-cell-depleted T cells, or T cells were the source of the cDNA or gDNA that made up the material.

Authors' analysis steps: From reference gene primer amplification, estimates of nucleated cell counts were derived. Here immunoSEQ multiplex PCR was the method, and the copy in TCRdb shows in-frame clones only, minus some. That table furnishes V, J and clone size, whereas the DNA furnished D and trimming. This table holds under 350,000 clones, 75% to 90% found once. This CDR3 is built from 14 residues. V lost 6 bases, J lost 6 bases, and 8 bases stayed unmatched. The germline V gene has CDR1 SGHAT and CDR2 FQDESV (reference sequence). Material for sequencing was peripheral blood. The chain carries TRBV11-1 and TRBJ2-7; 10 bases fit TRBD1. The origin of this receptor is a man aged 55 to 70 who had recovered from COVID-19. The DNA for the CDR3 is TGTGCCAGCAGTACGAGGACAGGGGGTTCCGAGCAGTACTTC. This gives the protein CASSTRTGGSEQYF.